A single sample is the source of the 14 T cell receptor beta chains below, sequenced in a study of cytomegalovirus exposure and HLA in healthy donors. In the PCR, 60 Vbeta and 13 Jbeta primers were used. Using immunoSEQ multiplex PCR, the repertoire was profiled, and TCRdb retains in-frame clones only, with some absent. Of 150,000 to 160,000 clones listed, more than 75% were seen once; the top ten hold 6% to 8.5%. Sequencing used PBMCs. The receptors were sampled from a young man in good health and CMV-seropositive.

V is TRBV7-8 and J is TRBJ1-1; 9 positions agree with TRBD1. The V and J ends lost 5 bases and 4 bases, in that order; junction bases with no gene match: 8. CDR1 and CDR2 from the germline V gene are SGHVS and FQNEAQ. This CDR3 is built from 15 residues. CDR3 sequence reads: CASSPTGGWGTEAFF. The CDR3 DNA follows: TGTGCCAGCAGCCCCACAGGGGGCTGGGGCACTGAAGCTTTCTTT.

CDR3 amino acids: CASSEREQTYEQYF. In DNA form, the CDR3 reads TGTGCCAGCAGTGAGCGGGAGCAAACCTACGAGCAGTACTTC. The chain combines TRBV27 with TRBJ2-7, with TRBD2 matching over 8 bases. Germline V CDR1 and CDR2: MNHEY, SMNVEV (reference sequence). V was pared by 5 bases and J by 2 bases, with 5 bases of the junction left unmatched. The CDR3 is 14 residues long.

The chain has TRBV27 and TRBJ1-5; 10 bases fit TRBD1. This CDR3 comprises 14 residues. Per germline, CDR1 MNHEY and CDR2 SMNVEV (reference sequence). The junction had 0 bases not matched to a gene; V was cut back by 2 bases and J by 5 bases. The CDR3 DNA reads TGTGCCAGCAGTTTAGGGACAGGGGATCAGCCCCAGCATTTT. This translates into CASSLGTGDQPQHF.

The chain has TRBV9 and TRBJ1-1, with TRBD1 as a possible D gene (6 bases). This CDR3 is 13 amino acids long. Germline V gene lookup returns CDR1 SGDLS and CDR2 YYNGEE. Trimming cost V 3 bases and J 6 bases, with 12 bases left between them. CDR3 DNA sequence: TGTGCCAGCAGCGCCAGGGGAGGGGCTGAAGCTTTCTTT. Amino acids: CASSARGGAEAFF.

CDR3 sequence: CASSLGGSDYGYTF. The CDR3 nucleotides read TGCGCCAGCAGCTTGGGTGGTAGCGACTATGGCTACACCTTC. This chain connects TRBV5-1 to TRBJ1-2; unclear D gene. Trimming stripped 0 bases from V and 3 bases from J, with 9 bases between. The CDR3 is 14 residues long. The germline V gene has CDR1 SGHRS and CDR2 YFSETQ.

The chain recombines TRBV5-1 with TRBJ2-5; the match to TRBD2 covers 11 bases. This CDR3 contains 18 residues. The germline V gene has CDR1 SGHRS and CDR2 YFSETQ. J was trimmed by 4 bases and V by 1 base; bases with no gene match: 12. CDR3 sequence (DNA): TGCGCCAGCAGCTTGCAGCTAGCGGGGGGCGTGCGTCTAGAGACCCAGTACTTC. Translation gives CASSLQLAGGVRLETQYF.

The chain couples TRBV5-1 to TRBJ2-1; 8 nucleotides line up with TRBD2. This CDR3 comprises 16 residues. Germline loops: CDR1 SGHRS, CDR2 YFSETQ. V was clipped by 3 bases and J by 2 bases; unmatched bases: 7. The chain's CDR3 is CASSSIREGPYNEQFF. CDR3 nucleotide sequence: TGCGCCAGCAGCTCGATACGGGAGGGCCCCTACAATGAGCAGTTCTTC.

The V gene is TRBV14, the J gene TRBJ2-5; 8 nucleotides line up with TRBD2. Germline-derived CDR1 and CDR2 are SGHDN and FVKESK. The CDR3 has 13 amino acids. V trimming: 5 bases; J trimming: 7 bases; junction bases outside the gene matches: 6. CDR3 bases: TGTGCCAGCAGCATAGCGGGAATCGGGACCCAGTACTTC. It codes for CASSIAGIGTQYF.

V is TRBV28 and J is TRBJ1-2; D is ambiguous. The CDR3 has 13 amino acids. V dropped 6 bases and J dropped 4 bases, with 12 bases sitting between them. Germline CDR1 is MDHEN and CDR2 is SYDVKM. CDR3: CASSEMAPYGYTF. The DNA for the CDR3 is TGTGCCAGCAGCGAAATGGCCCCCTATGGCTACACCTTC.

The V call is TRBV5-1, the J call TRBJ2-2; TRBD1 matches 10 bases. With V trimmed by 6 bases and J by 6 bases, 8 bases remained unmatched. This CDR3 region has 15 residues. Germline CDR1 and CDR2: SGHRS and YFSETQ. The CDR3, as DNA: TGCGCCAGCACCAGGGGGGACAGGGGTCCCGGGGAGCTGTTTTTT. Residues: CASTRGDRGPGELFF.

The chain links TRBV18 to TRBJ1-1, with D unclear. Per the germline V gene, CDR1 is KGHSH and CDR2 is LQKENI. The CDR3 is 13 residues long. Trimming took 1 base from V and 6 from J, leaving 9 bases between them. The DNA for the CDR3 is TGTGCCAGCTCACCACTCTCCGGGGCTGAAGCTTTCTTT. Its protein product is CASSPLSGAEAFF.

This clone was detected only a few times. The chain uses TRBV6-5 and TRBJ2-5; 7 nucleotides line up with TRBD1. The J call may be incorrect, as the DNA end agrees better with TRBJ2-7. Germline V lookup: CDR1 MNHEY, CDR2 SVGAGI. The CDR3 length is 14 residues. CDR3 DNA sequence: TGTGCCAGCAGTCCCCGACAGGGCCGATACGAGCAGTACTTC. The encoded protein is CASSPRQGRYEQYF.

The CDR3 loop is CASRGLTTDTQYF. The CDR3 DNA reads as TGTGCCAGCAGAGGACTGACTACAGATACGCAGTATTTT. The V and J genes are TRBV6-6 and TRBJ2-3, with D possibly matching TRBD2 (5 bases). This CDR3 region has 13 residues. Germline V gene sequence: CDR1 MNHNY, CDR2 SVGAGI (reference sequence). The V end lost 6 bases, the J end lost 3 bases, and 10 bases lay between the germline ends.

The rearrangement uses TRBV29-1 and TRBJ2-5; 8 bases agree with TRBD2. V shed 3 bases and J 5 bases; nucleotides not matched to a gene: 5. Germline V lookup: CDR1 SQVTM, CDR2 ANQGSEA. This CDR3 comprises 13 residues. The CDR3 region has the DNA TGCAGCGTTGACCTTTCGGGAGGGGAGACCCAGTACTTC. Its protein product is CSVDLSGGETQYF. The full variable domain, its missing parts supplied by reference TRBV29-1 and TRBJ2-5, is SAVISQKPSRDICQRGTSLTIQCQVDSQVTMMFWYRQQPGQSLTLIATANQGSEATYESGFVIDKFPISRPNLTFSTLTVSNMSPEDSSIYLCSVDLSGGETQYFGPGTRLLVL.